This T cell receptor beta chain was obtained from a study of cytomegalovirus exposure and HLA in healthy donors. The CDR3 is 17 amino acids. The ends lost 1 base at V and 4 bases at J; junction bases unmatched: 12. Germline values: CDR1 LGHNT, CDR2 FRNRAP. Use of 60 Vbeta and 13 Jbeta primers characterized the PCR. The assay was immunoSEQ multiplex PCR, and TCRdb's table has in-frame clones only and misses some. The data include 130,000 to 150,000 clones; the top ten clones carry 0.8% to 1%. Specimen: PBMCs. The TCR sequence derives from a male donor in good health and CMV-seronegative. The chain combines TRBV12-5 with TRBJ1-1; 7 bases map to TRBD1. The CDR3, as DNA: TGTGCTAGTGGTTTGGACAGGGGCGCGTCCAGGAGCACTGAAGCTTTCTTT. Protein product: CASGLDRGASRSTEAFF.